These 3 T cell receptor beta chains came from one sample sequenced in a study of T-cell memory formation after mild COVID-19. A single record per CDR3 protein comes from TCRdb applying MiXCR to the 5' RACE reads. Seen here are a few hundred thousand distinct CDR3 sequences, over 8.5% observed once, and the top ten hold roughly a fifth. Sequenced sample: PBMCs or a T cell subset sorted from them (not recorded which). The receptor set was obtained from a man aged 18-30 years who had mild COVID-19 (a few samples of this study predate the infection). Cell type and time point are not known.

The rearrangement joins TRBV20-1 to TRBJ1-4, with D unresolved. The CDR3 runs 15 residues. V lost 0 bases, J lost 2 bases, and 10 bases lay in between. Germline values: CDR1 DFQATT, CDR2 SNEGSKA (reference sequence). CDR3 residues: CSARELRGTNEKLFF. Here the CDR3 DNA reads TGCAGTGCTAGAGAACTCCGAGGTACTAATGAAAAACTGTTTTTT.

This chain uses TRBV7-3 with TRBJ2-7, with D maybe TRBD2 (5 bases). In germline, CDR1 is SGHTA, CDR2 FQGTGA. V was pared by 4 bases and J by 2 bases, with 12 bases between. The CDR3 extends over 14 amino acids. CDR3 nucleotide sequence: TGTGCCAGCAGCTGCAAAGGGAGAGCCTACGAGCAGTACGTC. Translating it yields CASSCKGRAYEQYV.

This chain connects TRBV5-5 to TRBJ2-3; D unclear. Trimming stripped 0 bases from V and 3 bases from J, with 8 bases between. In germline, CDR1 is SGHKS, CDR2 YYEKEE (reference sequence). CDR3 size: 14 residues. The CDR3 DNA reads as TGTGCCAGCAGCTTGGGCCCAATTACAGATACGCAGTATTTT. Amino acids: CASSLGPITDTQYF.